This TCR beta chain appears in the sequencing data of a study of blood T cell repertoires in COVID-19. Original handling: Amplifying reference gene primers gave estimates of nucleated cell counts. Data came from immunoSEQ multiplex PCR; TCRdb stores just in-frame clones and leaves some out. V and J calls and clone size are those listed in that table; D and trimming were worked out from the DNA. Of roughly 280,000 clones in the sample, nearly 90% were seen once. Adults between about 18 and 89 years of age took part from some 25 US areas. Cohort allocation depended upon clinical history that participants reported. This CDR3 comprises 17 residues.

The sequenced sample consisted of PBMCs or T cells enriched from blood (not recorded which). This chain joins TRBV21-1 and TRBJ2-3; TRBD2 is taken as the D call from the table, unchecked against the DNA. TRBV21-1 is designated a pseudogene. This sequence originates from a woman aged 60-70 years who had recovered from COVID-19. This CDR3 reads CASSKEDSGGGTDTQYF. CDR3 DNA: TGTGCCAGCAGCAAAGAAGACTCAGGAGGGGGCACAGATACGCAGTATTTT.